This is a list of T cell receptor beta chains from one sample in a study of shared clonotypes between healthy human individuals. Measured with immunoSEQ multiplex PCR; TCRdb has only the in-frame clones, and not every one. This sample yields roughly 590,000 clones, of which about 95% are seen a single time; 0.11% belongs to the top ten. Sequencing input: naive CD8+ T cells sorted from blood. These receptors were obtained from a woman younger than 45 in good health. Each CDR3 is given with its conserved first and last residue. The order of the fields is clone size, D gene, V gene, J gene, CDR3 protein, CDR3 DNA. D genes are given only for firm matches. Expanded clones get a size class; other rows say once, few or many, or leave the size out.

clone_size: .; d_call: .; v_call: TRBV7-6; j_call: TRBJ2-7; cdr3_aa: CASSFSEEQYF; cdr3_nt: TGTGCCAGCAGCTTCTCGGAAGAGCAGTACTTC
clone_size: .; d_call: .; v_call: TRBV2; j_call: TRBJ2-1; cdr3_aa: CASFLEYNEQFF; cdr3_nt: TGTGCCAGCTTCTTGGAGTACAATGAGCAGTTCTTC
clone_size: .; d_call: TRBD1; v_call: TRBV4-1; j_call: TRBJ2-1; cdr3_aa: CASSQGGGQGALNEQFF; cdr3_nt: TGCGCCAGCAGCCAAGGGGGTGGGCAGGGGGCTTTGAATGAGCAGTTCTTC
clone_size: once; d_call: TRBD1; v_call: TRBV19; j_call: TRBJ1-1; cdr3_aa: CASSSLTGLNTEAFF; cdr3_nt: TGTGCCAGTAGTTCATTGACAGGGTTGAACACTGAAGCTTTCTTT
clone_size: .; d_call: .; v_call: TRBV7-9; j_call: TRBJ1-1; cdr3_aa: CASSPTDGISMNTEAFF; cdr3_nt: TGTGCCAGCAGCCCCACTGACGGGATCAGCATGAACACTGAAGCTTTCTTT
clone_size: .; d_call: .; v_call: TRBV6-5; j_call: TRBJ2-2; cdr3_aa: CASSYRGANTGELFF; cdr3_nt: TGTGCCAGCAGTTACAGGGGGGCGAACACCGGGGAGCTGTTTTTT
clone_size: .; d_call: .; v_call: TRBV28; j_call: TRBJ2-7; cdr3_aa: CASSLAGGSYEQYF; cdr3_nt: TGTGCCAGCAGTTTAGCCGGGGGCTCCTACGAGCAGTACTTC
clone_size: .; d_call: .; v_call: TRBV13; j_call: TRBJ1-1; cdr3_aa: CASSLWGVLNTEAFF; cdr3_nt: TGTGCCAGCAGCTTATGGGGGGTTTTGAACACTGAAGCTTTCTTT
clone_size: few; d_call: .; v_call: TRBV1; j_call: TRBJ1-5; cdr3_aa: CTSSQDTVAQHF; cdr3_nt: TGCACCAGCAGCCAAGATACGGTGGCCCAGCATTTT
clone_size: .; d_call: .; v_call: TRBV7-9; j_call: TRBJ2-7; cdr3_aa: CASSSGQTRGYEQYF; cdr3_nt: TGTGCCAGCAGCTCAGGACAAACAAGAGGCTACGAGCAGTACTTC
clone_size: once; d_call: .; v_call: TRBV19; j_call: TRBJ2-7; cdr3_aa: CASSIDLEGEQYF; cdr3_nt: TGTGCCAGTAGTATAGATCTTGAGGGGGAGCAGTACTTC
clone_size: .; d_call: .; v_call: TRBV6-5; j_call: TRBJ2-7; cdr3_aa: CASSYSGQGPEQYF; cdr3_nt: TGTGCCAGCAGTTACTCGGGGCAGGGTCCCGAGCAGTACTTC
clone_size: .; d_call: TRBD1; v_call: TRBV5-4; j_call: TRBJ1-1; cdr3_aa: CASSWDRGLMNTEAFF; cdr3_nt: TGTGCCAGCAGCTGGGACAGGGGGCTCATGAACACTGAAGCTTTCTTT
clone_size: .; d_call: .; v_call: TRBV18; j_call: TRBJ2-1; cdr3_aa: CASSPGQGYDNEQFF; cdr3_nt: TGTGCCAGCTCACCTGGCCAGGGGTACGACAATGAGCAGTTCTTC
clone_size: .; d_call: .; v_call: TRBV5-1; j_call: TRBJ2-7; cdr3_aa: CASSLASGRSYEQYF; cdr3_nt: TGCGCCAGCAGCTTGGCTTCGGGGCGATCCTACGAGCAGTACTTC
clone_size: .; d_call: .; v_call: TRBV19; j_call: TRBJ1-5; cdr3_aa: CASWGAGQPQHF; cdr3_nt: TGTGCCAGCTGGGGGGCTGGGCAGCCCCAGCATTTT
clone_size: .; d_call: .; v_call: TRBV4-1; j_call: TRBJ2-3; cdr3_aa: CASSQDQRETQYF; cdr3_nt: TGCGCCAGCAGCCAAGATCAAAGAGAAACGCAGTATTTT
clone_size: .; d_call: TRBD2; v_call: TRBV13; j_call: TRBJ2-1; cdr3_aa: CASSFTSGLYNEQFF; cdr3_nt: TGTGCCAGCAGCTTTACTAGCGGCCTATACAATGAGCAGTTCTTC
clone_size: .; d_call: .; v_call: TRBV7-8; j_call: TRBJ1-2; cdr3_aa: CASSLYGEGDYGYTF; cdr3_nt: TGTGCCAGCAGCTTATACGGGGAAGGCGACTATGGCTACACCTTC
clone_size: .; d_call: .; v_call: TRBV30; j_call: TRBJ2-7; cdr3_aa: CAWSVGVSYEQYF; cdr3_nt: TGTGCCTGGAGTGTAGGGGTATCCTACGAGCAGTACTTC
clone_size: .; d_call: TRBD1; v_call: TRBV7-8; j_call: TRBJ2-7; cdr3_aa: CASSPWTGESSNEQYF; cdr3_nt: TGTGCCAGCAGCCCGTGGACAGGGGAAAGTTCCAACGAGCAGTACTTC
clone_size: .; d_call: .; v_call: TRBV7-9; j_call: TRBJ1-6; cdr3_aa: CASSLGPYNSPLHF; cdr3_nt: TGTGCCAGCAGCTTGGGTCCCTATAATTCACCCCTCCACTTT
clone_size: .; d_call: .; v_call: TRBV6-1; j_call: TRBJ2-3; cdr3_aa: CASSVGGTDTQYF; cdr3_nt: TGTGCCAGCAGTGTGGGGGGCACAGATACGCAGTATTTT
clone_size: .; d_call: .; v_call: TRBV13; j_call: TRBJ2-7; cdr3_aa: CASSLGGSPYEQYF; cdr3_nt: TGTGCCAGCAGCTTAGGGGGCTCTCCCTACGAGCAGTACTTC
clone_size: .; d_call: .; v_call: TRBV19; j_call: TRBJ1-2; cdr3_aa: CASSISRGLEAGYTF; cdr3_nt: TGTGCCAGTAGTATATCCCGGGGGCTGGAAGCTGGCTACACCTTC
clone_size: .; d_call: .; v_call: TRBV27; j_call: TRBJ1-2; cdr3_aa: CASSLSRRQLFQGWVNYGYTF; cdr3_nt: TGTGCCAGCAGTTTATCGCGCAGGCAGCTGTTCCAGGGGTGGGTCAACTATGGCTACACCTTC
clone_size: .; d_call: .; v_call: TRBV30; j_call: TRBJ1-2; cdr3_aa: CAWKSYGYTF; cdr3_nt: TGTGCCTGGAAATCTTATGGCTACACCTTC
clone_size: .; d_call: .; v_call: TRBV9; j_call: TRBJ2-2; cdr3_aa: CASSVNRGINTGELFF; cdr3_nt: TGTGCCAGCAGCGTAAATAGAGGGATAAATACCGGGGAGCTGTTTTTT
clone_size: once; d_call: .; v_call: TRBV25-1; j_call: TRBJ1-1; cdr3_aa: CASGHLNTEAFF; cdr3_nt: TGTGCCAGCGGACACTTGAACACTGAAGCTTTCTTT
clone_size: .; d_call: .; v_call: TRBV29-1; j_call: TRBJ2-4; cdr3_aa: CSVKVKTKNIQYF; cdr3_nt: TGCAGCGTTAAAGTAAAGACCAAAAACATTCAGTACTTC
clone_size: .; d_call: TRBD2; v_call: TRBV19; j_call: TRBJ2-7; cdr3_aa: CASSSAGTSVSYEQYF; cdr3_nt: TGTGCCAGTTCTTCCGCCGGGACTAGCGTGAGCTACGAGCAGTACTTC
clone_size: .; d_call: TRBD2; v_call: TRBV11-2; j_call: TRBJ2-3; cdr3_aa: CASSSAPLAGGTDTQYF; cdr3_nt: TGTGCCAGCAGCTCCGCGCCACTAGCGGGAGGCACAGATACGCAGTATTTT
clone_size: .; d_call: TRBD1; v_call: TRBV19; j_call: TRBJ1-1; cdr3_aa: CASSDRVRGTEAFF; cdr3_nt: TGTGCCAGTAGCGACAGGGTGAGGGGAACTGAAGCTTTCTTT
clone_size: .; d_call: .; v_call: TRBV5-4; j_call: TRBJ1-2; cdr3_aa: CASSGDSNGYTF; cdr3_nt: TGTGCCAGCAGTGGGGATTCGAATGGCTACACCTTC
clone_size: .; d_call: TRBD1; v_call: TRBV29-1; j_call: TRBJ2-7; cdr3_aa: CSVDGQDRNEQYF; cdr3_nt: TGCAGCGTTGATGGGCAGGACAGGAACGAGCAGTACTTC
clone_size: .; d_call: TRBD1; v_call: TRBV5-4; j_call: TRBJ2-1; cdr3_aa: CASSVYPGTANNEQFF; cdr3_nt: TGTGCCAGCAGCGTTTACCCCGGGACAGCCAACAATGAGCAGTTCTTC
clone_size: .; d_call: .; v_call: TRBV2; j_call: TRBJ2-1; cdr3_aa: CASSEYSSPHEQFF; cdr3_nt: TGTGCCAGCAGTGAATATTCCAGCCCCCATGAGCAGTTCTTC
clone_size: .; d_call: TRBD2; v_call: TRBV19; j_call: TRBJ2-1; cdr3_aa: CASSRPSGRGNEQFF; cdr3_nt: TGTGCCAGTAGTCGACCTAGCGGGAGGGGCAATGAGCAGTTCTTC
clone_size: once; d_call: TRBD1; v_call: TRBV28; j_call: TRBJ2-5; cdr3_aa: CASSGQGTGGAPQETQYF; cdr3_nt: TGTGCCAGCAGTGGACAGGGGACAGGGGGGGCCCCGCAAGAGACCCAGTACTTC
clone_size: .; d_call: .; v_call: TRBV15; j_call: TRBJ1-4; cdr3_aa: CATSRDGGQFF; cdr3_nt: TGTGCCACCAGCAGAGATGGGGGACAGTTTTTT
clone_size: .; d_call: .; v_call: TRBV5-4; j_call: TRBJ2-7; cdr3_aa: CASSSDGGFYEQYF; cdr3_nt: TGTGCCAGCAGCTCGGACGGGGGATTCTACGAGCAGTACTTC
clone_size: .; d_call: .; v_call: TRBV4-1; j_call: TRBJ2-1; cdr3_aa: CASSQASLAPYNEQFF; cdr3_nt: TGCGCCAGCAGCCAAGCTTCCCTCGCCCCCTACAATGAGCAGTTCTTC
clone_size: .; d_call: TRBD1; v_call: TRBV7-9; j_call: TRBJ2-3; cdr3_aa: CASSLGQGISKF; cdr3_nt: TGTGCCAGCAGCCTCGGACAGGGCATTTCCAAGTTT
clone_size: .; d_call: .; v_call: TRBV7-8; j_call: TRBJ2-3; cdr3_aa: CASRQTNSLADTQYF; cdr3_nt: TGTGCCAGCAGACAAACAAATTCACTGGCAGATACGCAGTATTTT
clone_size: .; d_call: .; v_call: TRBV28; j_call: TRBJ1-5; cdr3_aa: CASSPRTRGGNQPQHF; cdr3_nt: TGTGCCAGCAGTCCCAGGACCCGGGGGGGCAATCAGCCCCAGCATTTT
clone_size: .; d_call: TRBD1; v_call: TRBV28; j_call: TRBJ2-1; cdr3_aa: CASSLSVQGGLIDEQFF; cdr3_nt: TGTGCCAGCAGTTTATCGGTACAGGGGGGTCTGATCGATGAGCAGTTCTTC
clone_size: once; d_call: .; v_call: TRBV11-2; j_call: TRBJ2-7; cdr3_aa: CASSLETRTPTVYEQYF; cdr3_nt: TGTGCCAGCAGCTTAGAGACTCGGACACCGACAGTTTACGAGCAGTACTTC
clone_size: .; d_call: .; v_call: TRBV4-1; j_call: TRBJ2-7; cdr3_aa: CASSPRTASYEQYF; cdr3_nt: TGCGCCAGCAGCCCCCGGACGGCATCCTACGAGCAGTACTTC
clone_size: .; d_call: TRBD1; v_call: TRBV5-4; j_call: TRBJ2-7; cdr3_aa: CASSPTGAFYEQYF; cdr3_nt: TGTGCCAGCAGCCCCACAGGGGCGTTTTACGAGCAGTACTTC
clone_size: .; d_call: TRBD2; v_call: TRBV11-3; j_call: TRBJ2-1; cdr3_aa: CASRPSGRYYNEQFF; cdr3_nt: TGTGCCAGCAGGCCCAGCGGGAGGTACTACAATGAGCAGTTCTTC
clone_size: once; d_call: .; v_call: TRBV27; j_call: TRBJ1-1; cdr3_aa: CASSLGQYTEAFF; cdr3_nt: TGTGCCAGCAGTTTAGGGCAGTACACTGAAGCTTTCTTT
clone_size: .; d_call: .; v_call: TRBV2; j_call: TRBJ1-5; cdr3_aa: CASSGGRISNQPQHF; cdr3_nt: TGTGCCAGCAGTGGTGGACGTATAAGCAATCAGCCCCAGCATTTT
clone_size: .; d_call: TRBD2; v_call: TRBV27; j_call: TRBJ2-5; cdr3_aa: CASSPGTSGKKTQYF; cdr3_nt: TGTGCCAGCAGTCCTGGGACTAGCGGGAAGAAGACCCAGTACTTC